Presented here are 20 T cell receptor beta chains from one specimen sequenced in a study of blood T cells in healthy people across ages. Primed by a sample-barcoded 5' primer and a J-beta primer mix, a second PCR proceeded for about 6 to 11 cycles. TCRdb itself ran the 5' RACE reads through MiXCR, one entry per CDR3 protein. The data contain around 1.5 million distinct CDR3 sequences, 34% of them singletons. Sequencing used blood. Source of these receptors: a woman in her 30s in good health.

In its sample, this clonotype was seen a few times. The chain links TRBV20-1 to TRBJ2-1, with TRBD2 as a possible D gene (6 bases). Trimming took 0 bases from V and 9 from J, leaving 18 bases between them. The length of the CDR3 is 15 residues. Germline V gives CDR1 DFQATT, CDR2 SNEGSKA (reference sequence). CDR3 DNA: TGCAGTGCTAGAGACGAGGGAGGTTACGAGATTGAGCAGTTCTTC. This sequence encodes CSARDEGGYEIEQFF.

This clonotype has only a few counts. The chain links TRBV4-1 to TRBJ2-3, with 7 bases that match TRBD2. J gave up 1 base and V 0 bases, and 10 bases lay outside the gene matches. The CDR3 runs to 18 residues. Looked up from germline, CDR1 is MGHRA and CDR2 is YSYEKL. CDR3 in DNA: TGCGCCAGCAGCCAAGAAGGAGGTATGGCGGGGGGCACAGATACGCAGTATTTT. The encoded protein is CASSQEGGMAGGTDTQYF.

The V and J genes are TRBV7-2 and TRBJ2-1; 7 bases line up with TRBD1. V trimming: 5 bases; J trimming: 7 bases; junction bases outside the gene matches: 11. The germline gives CDR1 SGHTA, CDR2 FQGNSA. The CDR3 length is 15 residues. The DNA for the CDR3 is TGTGCCAGCAGCCCTGACAGGGCACCTTGTAATGAGCAGTTCTTC. Protein product: CASSPDRAPCNEQFF.

The CDR3 DNA reads TGTGCCAGCAGTTTACTATCGGGGCAGGAGAGAGCTTTCTTT. Translation: CASSLLSGQERAFF. This sequence joins TRBV12-3 or TRBV12-4 and TRBJ1-1; D might be TRBD1 (5 bases). The CDR3 has 14 amino acids. V lost 2 bases to trimming and J lost 10 bases, with 17 bases between them.

The J gene is TRBJ2-5, the V gene TRBV5-1; 8 bases fit TRBD2. The CDR3 loop spans 14 amino acids. CDR1 is SGHRS and CDR2 is YFSETQ in the germline V gene. With 0 bases clipped from V and 10 bases from J, the junction kept 8 bases outside the gene matches. CDR3 sequence reads: CASSLELAEGIQYF. CDR3 coding DNA: TGCGCCAGCAGCTTGGAACTAGCGGAAGGGATCCAGTACTTC.

CDR3 in amino acids: CSADKGAGAVNYGYTF. In DNA form, the CDR3 reads TGCAGTGCTGATAAAGGGGCAGGAGCTGTTAACTATGGCTACACCTTC. The chain couples TRBV20-1 to TRBJ1-2; perhaps TRBD1 as D (5 bases). Germline V gene lookup returns CDR1 DFQATT and CDR2 SNEGSKA (reference sequence). V lost 5 bases and J 1 base, leaving 20 bases between the germline ends. The CDR3 covers 16 residues.

As regards this clonotype: Given a much more abundant clone one base away, this may be a read error. Here the CDR3 DNA reads TGTGTCAGCAGCTTAGAAGCCAATTCACCCCTCCACTTT. Translation gives CVSSLEANSPLHF. This sequence joins TRBV7-9 and TRBJ1-6; no firm D call. CDR1 and CDR2 from the germline V gene are SEHNR and FQNEAQ (reference sequence). This CDR3 has 13 residues.

This clonotype came up many times. This rearrangement joins TRBV27 to TRBJ2-1; D is undetermined. The CDR3 is 15 residues long. Germline lookup yields CDR1 MNHEY and CDR2 SMNVEV (reference sequence). V was trimmed by 6 bases and J by 7 bases, leaving 19 bases between them. The CDR3 nucleotides are TGTGCCAGCAGCCGGTTTAGTTTAGGGCTTAATGAGCAGTTCTTC. Its protein is CASSRFSLGLNEQFF.

This clonotype was recorded a few times. The CDR3 sequence is CASSSLGGENIQYF. DNA for the CDR3: TGTGCCAGCAGCTCCCTGGGGGGAGAAAACATTCAGTACTTC. V gene TRBV7-6 combines with J gene TRBJ2-4, with D maybe TRBD2 (6 bases). Deletions cut 4 bases from V and 5 bases from J, with 12 bases between. CDR1 and CDR2 from the germline V gene are SGHVS and FNYEAQ. The CDR3 is 14 residues long.

This clonotype was recorded a few times. The rearrangement uses TRBV3-1 and TRBJ2-7, with 8 bases matching TRBD1. After removal of 3 bases from V and 4 bases from J, the junction contained 8 bases not matched to a gene. Germline values: CDR1 LGHDT, CDR2 YNNKEL (reference sequence). This CDR3 is 15 amino acids long. In DNA form, the CDR3 reads TGTGCCAGCAGCCATCTCGGACAGGGAAGGTACGAGCAGTACTTC. This gives the protein CASSHLGQGRYEQYF.

The chain recombines TRBV3-1 with TRBJ2-7, with 10 nucleotides matching TRBD1. CDR1 and CDR2 from the germline V gene are LGHDT and YNNKEL (reference sequence). The CDR3 extends over 15 amino acids. V lost 5 bases to trimming and J lost 4 bases; unmatched junction nucleotides: 8. This chain's CDR3 is CASSDRGPTVYEQYF. DNA for the CDR3: TGTGCCAGCAGCGACAGGGGGCCCACAGTATACGAGCAGTACTTC.

The sample holds a few counts of this clonotype. The chain recombines TRBV2 with TRBJ2-3; 8 bases align to TRBD2. Germline assignment: CDR1 SNHLY and CDR2 FYNNEI. CDR3 length: 14 amino acids. The ends lost 7 bases at V and 4 bases at J; junction bases unmatched: 7. DNA for the CDR3: TGTGCCAGCAACATGCGGGGGGTAGCAGATACGCAGTATTTT. Protein product: CASNMRGVADTQYF.

About this clonotype itself: A read error may explain this, as a much larger clone is one base away. The chain has TRBV18 and TRBJ1-5; the match to TRBD1 covers 7 bases. This CDR3 has 15 amino acids. CDR1 and CDR2 (germline): KGHSH, LQKENI. In nucleotides, the CDR3 is TGTGCCAGCTTACCAGTAGGGGGCTCATATCAGCCCCAGCATTTT. Protein product: CASLPVGGSYQPQHF.

This clonotype was seen more than once but under ten times. The rearrangement links TRBV4-1 to TRBJ2-7, with D possibly being TRBD2 (5 bases). Looked up from germline, CDR1 is MGHRA and CDR2 is YSYEKL. This CDR3 has 12 amino acids. V lost 3 bases, J lost 6 bases, and 9 bases lay in between. CDR3 nucleotides: TGCGCCAGCAGCCACGGGAAAAGCGAGCAGTACTTC. This translates into CASSHGKSEQYF.

The V call is TRBV30, the J call TRBJ2-7; 7 bases align to TRBD1. Per germline, CDR1 GTSNPN and CDR2 SVGIG (reference sequence). The CDR3 totals 15 residues. J lost 3 bases, V lost 0 bases, and 8 bases had no gene match. CDR3 protein: CAWSVRGQGSYEQYF. The DNA of the CDR3 is TGTGCCTGGAGTGTAAGGGGGCAGGGTAGCTACGAGCAGTACTTC.

This clonotype was seen a handful of times. This chain uses TRBV5-1 with TRBJ2-7; D could derive from TRBD1 or TRBD2 (6 bases each). The germline V gene encodes CDR1 SGHRS and CDR2 YFSETQ. The CDR3 covers 15 residues. The ends were cut back, 0 bases at V and 4 bases at J, with 14 bases in the middle. CDR3 region: CASSLDLGGRYEQYF. The DNA for the CDR3 is TGCGCCAGCAGCTTGGATCTTGGGGGGCGATACGAGCAGTACTTC.

This clonotype has more than one count but fewer than ten. This sequence joins TRBV4-1 and TRBJ2-7; D unresolved. Germline V gene lookup returns CDR1 MGHRA and CDR2 YSYEKL. The CDR3 consists of 16 residues. Trimming stripped 2 bases from V and 3 bases from J, with 17 bases between. CDR3 nucleotide sequence: TGCGCCAGCAGCCAACACGGCGCCACCTCTTACTACGAGCAGTACTTC. Amino acid sequence: CASSQHGATSYYEQYF.

This clonotype was seen a few times. The CDR3 coding sequence is TGTGCCAGCACCTTGGGGGGGTTTTCTACGCAGTATTTT. It yields the protein CASTLGGFSTQYF. The chain is built from TRBV7-8 and TRBJ2-3; TRBD2 matches at 7 bases. CDR1 and CDR2 from the germline V gene are SGHVS and FQNEAQ. After removal of 7 bases from V and 8 bases from J, the junction contained 9 bases not matched to a gene. The CDR3 runs 13 residues.

This clonotype was counted ten times or more. This chain joins TRBV7-2 and TRBJ2-7, with 8 bases aligning to TRBD2. The CDR3 loop spans 14 amino acids. V trimming: 10 bases; J trimming: 4 bases; junction bases outside the gene matches: 12. The germline V gene encodes CDR1 SGHTA and CDR2 FQGNSA. CDR3 amino acids: CATAPQGGGYEQYF. The CDR3 DNA is TGTGCCACCGCCCCACAGGGCGGGGGGTACGAGCAGTACTTC.

This clonotype was seen more than once but under ten times. V usage is TRBV29-1 and J usage is TRBJ2-1, with D possibly matching TRBD1 (5 bases). This CDR3 contains 15 residues. From germline, CDR1 is SQVTM and CDR2 ANQGSEA. Trimming took 5 bases from V and 4 from J, leaving 18 bases between them. The CDR3 DNA reads as TGCAGCGTTAAAATTATTGAACAGGTTTACAATGAGCAGTTCTTC. Amino acid sequence: CSVKIIEQVYNEQFF.